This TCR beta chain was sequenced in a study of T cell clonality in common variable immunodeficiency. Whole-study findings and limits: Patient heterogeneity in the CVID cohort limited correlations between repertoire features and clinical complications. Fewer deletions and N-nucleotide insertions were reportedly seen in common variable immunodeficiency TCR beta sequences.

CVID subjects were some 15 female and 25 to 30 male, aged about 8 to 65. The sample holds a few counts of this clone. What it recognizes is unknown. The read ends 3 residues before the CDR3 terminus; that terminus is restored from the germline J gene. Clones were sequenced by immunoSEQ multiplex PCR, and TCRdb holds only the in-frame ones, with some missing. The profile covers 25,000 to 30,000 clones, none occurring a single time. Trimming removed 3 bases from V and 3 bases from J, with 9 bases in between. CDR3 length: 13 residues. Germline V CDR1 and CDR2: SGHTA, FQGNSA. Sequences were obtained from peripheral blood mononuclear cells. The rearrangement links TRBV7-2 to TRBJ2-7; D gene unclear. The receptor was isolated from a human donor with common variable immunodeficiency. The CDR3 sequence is CASSLEPGYEQYF. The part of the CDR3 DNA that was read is TGTGCCAGCAGCTTGGAGCCGGGCTACGAG.